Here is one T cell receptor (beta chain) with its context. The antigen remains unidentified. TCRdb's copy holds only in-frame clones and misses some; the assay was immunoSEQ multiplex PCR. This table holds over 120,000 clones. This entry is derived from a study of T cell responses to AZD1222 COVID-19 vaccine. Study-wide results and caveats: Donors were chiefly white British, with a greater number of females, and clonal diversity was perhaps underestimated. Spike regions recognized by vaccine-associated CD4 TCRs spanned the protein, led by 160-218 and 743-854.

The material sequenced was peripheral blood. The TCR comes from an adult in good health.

The DNA for the CDR3 is TGTGCCAGCTCCGAAACATATGACAGGGACGCAACTTCTTACGAGCAGTACTTC. It encodes CASSETYDRDATSYEQYF. The gene calls are TRBV5-6 and TRBJ2-7; TRBD1 aligns across 7 bases. Looked up from germline, CDR1 is SGHDT and CDR2 is YYEEEE. The ends lost 7 bases at V and 4 bases at J; junction bases unmatched: 23. CDR3 length: 18 residues.